A single sample is the source of the 3 T cell receptor beta chains below, sequenced in a study of T cells in Graves' hyperthyroidism and ophthalmopathy (dated by TCRdb to 2018 to 2020). Receptor amplification or capture employed multiplex PCR. TCRdb shows the sequencer as Illumina HiSeq 2000. The TCR beta CDR3 regions were amplified from RNA transcripts. A first-round RT-PCR of the TCR CDR3 used the HTBI primer set with the Qiagen OneStep RT-PCR kit. TCRdb took the public reads, trimmed them with fastp at Q25, ran MiXCR for clone calling and kept in-frame beta chains. Entries that share a CDR3 protein sequence are merged under the most common genes and DNA. Here the sample has fewer than 550,000 distinct CDR3 sequences; less than 25% occur a single time. The ten largest make up 11% of the sample. The sample consisted of blood. Receptors were obtained from a woman aged 30 to 39 with Graves' ophthalmopathy.

This clonotype has a count of ten or more. V usage is TRBV4-3 and J usage is TRBJ1-1; 7 bases agree with TRBD1. Germline V gives CDR1 LGHNA, CDR2 YSLEER. The trim removed 0 bases at V and 11 bases at J, leaving 15 bases unmatched. The CDR3 has 16 amino acids. CDR3 DNA: TGCGCCAGCAGCCAAGATCGAGTCACAGGGGAAATGAAGGCTTTCTTT. Protein sequence: CASSQDRVTGEMKAFF.

This chain uses TRBV11-2 with TRBJ1-2; D unclear. The CDR3 extends over 16 amino acids. V shed 5 bases and J shed 5 bases, with 21 bases lying between them. Looked up from germline, CDR1 is SGHAT and CDR2 is FQNNGV. The CDR3 region has the DNA TGTGCCAGCAGCCCCACCACGACTCTCGTGAAATATGGCTACACCTTC. It encodes CASSPTTTLVKYGYTF.

Ten or more counts support this clonotype. This CDR3 reads CASSYFQVSEAGYTF. In nucleotides, the CDR3 is TGTGCCAGCAGTTACTTCCAGGTCAGTGAAGCTGGCTACACCTTC. The chain recombines TRBV6-2 or TRBV6-3 with TRBJ1-2; unclear D gene. Germline V lookup: CDR1 MNHEY, CDR2 SVGEGT. Deletions cut 1 base from V and 7 bases from J, with 16 bases between. The CDR3 is 15 residues long.